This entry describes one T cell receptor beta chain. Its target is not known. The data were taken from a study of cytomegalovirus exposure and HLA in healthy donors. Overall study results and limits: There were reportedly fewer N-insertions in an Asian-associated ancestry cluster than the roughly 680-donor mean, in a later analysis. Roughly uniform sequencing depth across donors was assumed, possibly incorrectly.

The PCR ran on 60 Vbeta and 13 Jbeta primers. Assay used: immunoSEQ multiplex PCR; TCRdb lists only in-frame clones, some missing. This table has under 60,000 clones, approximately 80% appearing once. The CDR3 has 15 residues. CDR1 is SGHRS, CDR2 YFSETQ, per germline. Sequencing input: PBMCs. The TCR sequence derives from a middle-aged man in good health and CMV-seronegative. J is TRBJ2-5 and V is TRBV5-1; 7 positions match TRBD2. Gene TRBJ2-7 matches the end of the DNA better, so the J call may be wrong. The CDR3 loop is CASSLDGAGTNEQYF. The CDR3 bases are TGCGCCAGCAGCTTGGATGGGGCAGGGACTAACGAGCAGTACTTC.